A single sample is the source of the 23 T cell receptor beta chains below, sequenced in a study of T cells in Graves' hyperthyroidism and ophthalmopathy. TCR beta CDR3 regions were amplified from RNA. A set of HTBI primers served as the primers for a first-round RT-PCR of the TCR CDR3. TCRdb re-called the multiplex PCR reads with MiXCR, one entry per CDR3 protein. The top ten clones hold under 15% of a sample with around 600,000 distinct CDR3 sequences, around 13% of them seen once. The sequenced sample was blood. These receptors originate from a woman aged 50 to 60 with Graves' ophthalmopathy.

This clonotype has ten or more counts. The CDR3 loop is CASSIREEGTGELFF. As DNA, the CDR3 is TGTGCCAGCAGCATAAGGGAGGAAGGGACCGGGGAGCTGTTTTTT. The V and J genes are TRBV7-3 and TRBJ2-2, with D maybe TRBD2 (6 bases). Per the germline V gene, CDR1 is SGHTA and CDR2 is FQGTGA. V was shortened by 5 bases and J by 5 bases, with 15 bases between the two germline ends. The CDR3 covers 15 residues.

This clonotype came up many times. The chain employs TRBV6-2 or TRBV6-3 and TRBJ2-1; 9 bases are a match to TRBD2. This CDR3 spans 15 amino acids. CDR1 is MNHEY, CDR2 SVGEGT, per germline. Trimming removed 2 bases from V and 4 bases from J; junction bases left unmatched: 3. The CDR3 loop is CASSYLTSGYNEQFF. In DNA form, the CDR3 reads TGTGCCAGCAGTTACCTGACTAGCGGTTACAATGAGCAGTTCTTC.

The table lists this clonotype with a few counts. This chain links TRBV24-1 with TRBJ2-3, with 10 bases matching TRBD1. Trimming took 2 bases from V and 1 from J; bases not matched to a gene: 2. The CDR3 length is 16 residues. CDR1 is KGHDR and CDR2 is SFDVKD in the germline V gene. CDR3 in DNA: TGTGCCACCAGTGATTCGGGGACAGGGGGCACAGATACGCAGTATTTT. As protein: CATSDSGTGGTDTQYF.

The chain employs TRBV29-1 and TRBJ2-5; 7 positions agree with TRBD2. V shed 7 bases and J 2 bases; nucleotides not matched to a gene: 4. This CDR3 comprises 12 residues. CDR1 and CDR2 (germline): SQVTM, ANQGSEA. For the CDR3, the DNA is TGCAGCGGCCGGGACTATCAAGAGACCCAGTACTTC. It encodes CSGRDYQETQYF.

This clonotype was detected ten times or more. The chain couples TRBV12-3 or TRBV12-4 to TRBJ2-3; TRBD2 matches 11 bases. With V trimmed by 5 bases and J by 4 bases, 5 bases remained unmatched. This CDR3 region has 15 residues. The CDR3 DNA reads TGTGCCAGCAGTCCAACTAGCGGGAGATCAGATACGCAGTATTTT. This gives the protein CASSPTSGRSDTQYF.

The chain employs TRBV4-1 and TRBJ2-7; a possible D gene is TRBD2 (5 bases). V gave up 4 bases and J gave up 7 bases, with 20 bases separating them. Germline lookup yields CDR1 MGHRA and CDR2 YSYEKL. The CDR3 contains 15 residues. CDR3 in DNA: TGCGCCAGCAGCCCAAAACTAGGGTTTCTGGGTGAGCAGTACTTC. Protein: CASSPKLGFLGEQYF.

In this sample, this clonotype turned up many times. The rearrangement uses TRBV18 and TRBJ1-1; D is ambiguous. Trimming removed 1 base from V and 1 base from J, with 4 bases in between. Per germline, CDR1 KGHSH and CDR2 LQKENI. The CDR3 sequence is 13 residues long. In nucleotides, the CDR3 is TGTGCCAGCTCACCACTAGAGAACACTGAAGCTTTCTTT. Protein product: CASSPLENTEAFF. The variable domain in full, with the rest retrieved from reference TRBV18 and TRBJ1-1, is NAGVMQNPRHLVRRRGQEARLRCSPMKGHSHVYWYRQLPEEGLKFMVYLQKENIIDESGMPKERFSAEFPKEGPSILRIQQVVRGDSAAYFCASSPLENTEAFFGQGTRLTVV.

This clonotype was seen at least ten times. The chain carries TRBV20-1 and TRBJ2-5, with 7 bases lining up with TRBD1. The germline CDR1 and CDR2 sequences are DFQATT and SNEGSKA (reference sequence). The CDR3 spans 14 residues. The ends lost 7 bases at V and 1 base at J; junction bases unmatched: 9. The CDR3 region is CSVNRQGRQETQYF. The CDR3 nucleotides are TGCAGTGTAAACCGACAGGGACGCCAAGAGACCCAGTACTTC.

This clonotype was counted many times. The rearrangement links TRBV7-9 to TRBJ2-5; 14 bases line up with TRBD2. The V gene's germline CDR1 is SEHNR and CDR2 FQNEAQ (reference sequence). CDR3 length: 17 amino acids. V was pared by 5 bases and J by 5 bases, with 10 bases of the junction left unmatched. The DNA for the CDR3 is TGTGCCAGCAGCCAATCATTGGGACTAGCGGGAGAGGAGACCCAGTACTTC. This sequence encodes CASSQSLGLAGEETQYF.

At least ten counts were recorded for this clonotype. The CDR3 is CSVEDLGPGGLRGYGYTF. The CDR3 coding sequence is TGCAGCGTTGAAGATTTGGGGCCAGGGGGCCTGCGGGGCTATGGCTACACCTTC. This chain links TRBV29-1 with TRBJ1-2; the match to TRBD1 covers 8 bases. CDR3 size: 18 residues. Germline lookup yields CDR1 SQVTM and CDR2 ANQGSEA. J gave up 4 bases and V 0 bases, and 16 bases lay outside the gene matches.

This clonotype has only a few counts. The J gene is TRBJ2-7, the V gene TRBV15, with 10 bases fitting TRBD1. The V and J ends lost 5 bases and 0 bases, in that order; junction bases with no gene match: 7. The CDR3 totals 16 residues. Looked up from germline, CDR1 is LNHNV and CDR2 is YYDKDF (reference sequence). Written as DNA, the CDR3 is TGTGCCACCAGCGAGGGGACAGGGGTTTTCTCCTACGAGCAGTACTTC. Translated, it gives CATSEGTGVFSYEQYF.

For this clonotype: One base away lies a much larger clone, so this may be a sequencing read error. The missing conserved phenylalanine or tryptophan at the end of this CDR3 makes a read error likely. The V call is TRBV24-1, the J call TRBJ2-1, with D tentatively TRBD2 (5 bases). The CDR3 totals 16 residues. Germline V gene lookup returns CDR1 KGHDR and CDR2 SFDVKD. V was pared by 1 base and J by 0 bases, with 9 bases between. The CDR3 coding sequence is TGTGCCACCAGTGATTTCTTCGCGGGCTCCTACAATGAGCAGTTCCTC. Protein: CATSDFFAGSYNEQFL.

This chain connects TRBV6-4 to TRBJ1-2; no firm D call. This CDR3 spans 13 amino acids. The germline V gene encodes CDR1 MRHNA and CDR2 SNTAGT. The germline V and J ends were trimmed by 6 bases and 6 bases, with 14 bases remaining between them. CDR3 sequence reads: CASSQDLGNGYTF. The CDR3 bases are TGTGCCAGCAGCCAGGATTTGGGTAATGGCTACACCTTC.

The V call is TRBV30, the J call TRBJ1-6; 9 nucleotides match TRBD1. Unmatched junction bases numbered 4, after V lost 5 bases and J lost 8 bases. There are 13 residues in the CDR3. Germline V CDR1 and CDR2: GTSNPN, SVGIG (reference sequence). The DNA for the CDR3 is TGTGCCTGGGGGGACAGGGTTGATTCACCCCTCCACTTT. Protein sequence: CAWGDRVDSPLHF. Using reference TRBV30 and TRBJ1-6 for the parts outside the CDR3, the full variable domain is SQTIHQWPATLVQPVGSPLSLECTVEGTSNPNLYWYRQAAGRGLQLLFYSVGIGQISSEVPQNLSASRPQDRQFILSSKKLLLSDSGFYLCAWGDRVDSPLHFGNGTRLTVT.

Many counts were recorded for this clonotype. The CDR3 here is CASSLAKSSGPDTQYF. The CDR3 DNA reads as TGCGCCAGCAGCTTGGCCAAGTCTAGCGGGCCAGATACGCAGTATTTT. The chain has TRBV5-1 and TRBJ2-3; 8 nucleotides match TRBD2. The CDR3 consists of 16 residues. Germline-derived CDR1 and CDR2 are SGHRS and YFSETQ. J lost 4 bases, V lost 0 bases, and 7 bases had no gene match.

Only a few counts were recorded for this clonotype. This sequence joins TRBV6-5 and TRBJ2-5; 7 bases align to TRBD2. CDR1 MNHEY and CDR2 SVGAGI come from the germline V gene. This CDR3 is built from 15 residues. V was clipped by 2 bases and J by 4 bases; unmatched bases: 7. This chain's CDR3 is CASSYLGRYGETQYF. The CDR3, as DNA: TGTGCCAGCAGTTACCTCGGGAGGTATGGAGAGACCCAGTACTTC.

A few counts support this clonotype. This sequence joins TRBV10-3 and TRBJ2-3; D remains unclear. The CDR3 is 12 residues long. Germline CDR1 is ENHRY and CDR2 is SYGVKD. V was cut by 10 bases and J by 4 bases, with 12 bases left in between. As DNA, the CDR3 is TGTGCCACCCTGGGTTGGGCAGATACGCAGTATTTT. It encodes CATLGWADTQYF.

The chain is built from TRBV9 and TRBJ2-7, with TRBD2 matching 10 bases. The germline gives CDR1 SGDLS, CDR2 YYNGEE. The junction had 5 bases not matched to a gene; V was cut back by 7 bases and J by 1 base. The CDR3 sequence is 14 residues long. The CDR3 here is CASGGTSVSYEQYF. Written as DNA, the CDR3 is TGTGCCAGCGGAGGGACTAGCGTGTCCTACGAGCAGTACTTC.

The sample holds a few counts of this clonotype. The genes are TRBV19 and TRBJ1-1; a possible D gene is TRBD1 (5 bases). The length of the CDR3 is 16 residues. The germline gives CDR1 LNHDA, CDR2 SQIVND (reference sequence). The V end was cut by 3 bases, the J end by 0 bases, with 14 bases between. CDR3 sequence reads: CASSMGQGKVNTEAFF. The CDR3 DNA reads TGTGCCAGTAGTATGGGGCAGGGAAAGGTGAACACTGAAGCTTTCTTT.

This clonotype was counted at least ten times. The genes are TRBV30 and TRBJ2-7; D gene ambiguous. The CDR3 extends over 14 amino acids. Trimming shortened V by 0 bases and J by 3 bases, and 12 bases separated the two germline ends. Germline lookup yields CDR1 GTSNPN and CDR2 SVGIG (reference sequence). Written as DNA, the CDR3 is TGTGCCTGGAGTGTACTCAGGAACCGCTACGAGCAGTACTTC. Translated, it gives CAWSVLRNRYEQYF.

The CDR3 DNA is TGTGCCAGCAGCGTAGACCAGGGGGCCTACGAGCAGTACTTC. Its translation is CASSVDQGAYEQYF. The chain combines TRBV9 with TRBJ2-7, with 7 bases aligning to TRBD1. CDR3 length equals 14 residues. Germline V gene lookup returns CDR1 SGDLS and CDR2 YYNGEE. Losses at the gene ends were 0 bases for V and 2 bases for J; bases not matched to a gene: 2.

This clonotype was counted only a few times. The chain uses TRBV12-3 or TRBV12-4 and TRBJ2-2, with D possibly TRBD1 on 6 matching bases. Trimming removed 6 bases from V and 6 bases from J, with 14 bases in between. This CDR3 has 14 amino acids. The CDR3 is CASRVAGVAGELFF. For the CDR3, the DNA is TGTGCCAGCAGGGTGGCAGGGGTCGCCGGGGAGCTGTTTTTT.

Many counts were recorded for this clonotype. This chain uses TRBV7-9 with TRBJ2-3; D remains ambiguous. V was pared by 11 bases and J by 6 bases, with 6 bases between. CDR3 length: 9 amino acids. CDR1 and CDR2 (germline): SEHNR, FQNEAQ (reference sequence). Here the CDR3 reads CAPGDTQYF. The CDR3 bases are TGTGCCCCCGGGGATACGCAGTATTTT.